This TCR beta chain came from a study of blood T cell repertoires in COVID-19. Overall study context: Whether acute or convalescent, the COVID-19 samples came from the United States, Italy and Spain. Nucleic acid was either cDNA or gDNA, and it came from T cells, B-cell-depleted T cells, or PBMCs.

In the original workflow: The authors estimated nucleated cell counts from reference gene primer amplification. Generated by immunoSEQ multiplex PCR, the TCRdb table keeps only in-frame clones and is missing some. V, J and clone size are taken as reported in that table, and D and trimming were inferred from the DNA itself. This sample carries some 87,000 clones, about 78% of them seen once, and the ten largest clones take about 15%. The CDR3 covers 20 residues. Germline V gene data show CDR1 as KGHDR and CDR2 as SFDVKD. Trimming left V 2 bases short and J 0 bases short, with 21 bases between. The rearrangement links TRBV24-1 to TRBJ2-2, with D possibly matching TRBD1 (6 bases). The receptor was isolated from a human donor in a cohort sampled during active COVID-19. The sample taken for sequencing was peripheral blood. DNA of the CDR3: TGTGCCACCAGTGATTCAGGAGGACAGACCGGAATCACGAACACCGGGGAGCTGTTTTTT. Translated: CATSDSGGQTGITNTGELFF.